This T cell receptor (beta chain) was identified in a study of shared clonotypes between healthy human individuals. Study findings and constraints: Estimated clonotype richness was generally higher in naive than memory subsets.

Only a few counts were recorded for this clone. The antigen is not known. Other DNA sequences from this sample encode an identical CDR3 as well. Assay: immunoSEQ multiplex PCR; the TCRdb copy retains only in-frame clones and omits some. The table has 2 million to 2.5 million clones, nearly 97% seen once. The CDR3 consists of 11 residues. The V gene's germline CDR1 is SGHRS and CDR2 YFSETQ. With 4 bases removed from V and 4 bases from J, the gap between germline ends came to 6 bases. This chain links TRBV5-1 with TRBJ2-7, with D unclear. The sequencing sample was made of naive CD4+ T cells sorted from blood. Subset in this sample: CD45RA+ positively selected. The receptor was derived from a man aged 18 to 30 in good health. CDR3 sequence reads: CASSLGYEQYF. The CDR3 DNA is TGCGCCAGCAGCCTGGGGTACGAGCAGTACTTC.